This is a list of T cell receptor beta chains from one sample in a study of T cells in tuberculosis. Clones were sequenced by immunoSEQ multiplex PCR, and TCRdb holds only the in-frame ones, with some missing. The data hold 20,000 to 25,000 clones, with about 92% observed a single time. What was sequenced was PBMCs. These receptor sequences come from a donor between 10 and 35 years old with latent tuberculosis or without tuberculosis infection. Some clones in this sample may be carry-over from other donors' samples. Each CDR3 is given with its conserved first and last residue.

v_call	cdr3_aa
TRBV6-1	CASSDSWGGVEGYTF
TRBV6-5	CATARGGGPYNEQFF
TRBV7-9	CASSLISGGATDTQYF
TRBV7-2	CASSSTGGGGAFF
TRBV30	CAWRSGTPKEAFF
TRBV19	CASTDRGRADTQYF
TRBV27	CASSLSPGQGNDYTF
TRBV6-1	CASSGRGGGNQPQHF
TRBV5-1	CASSFNSASTDTQYF
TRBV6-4	CASSLWTPKGRGEQFF
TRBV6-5	CASSPRTGGTEAFF
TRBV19	CASRTGLGTEAFF
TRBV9	CASSVDPLRQGEKLFF
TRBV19	CASSEGHLTEAFF
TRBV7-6	CASSPGGNTDTQYF
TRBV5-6	CATRFLFTTGAYYGYTF
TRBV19	CASRHGGGVLGNEQFF
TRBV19	CASSVSSGNTIYF
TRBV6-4	CASSSTSGSTDTQYF
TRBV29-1	CSILRLAGEEQYF
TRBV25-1	CASEQGRDEQYF
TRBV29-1	CSVAPGLGQPQHF
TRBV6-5	CASSYLPGDETQYF
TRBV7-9	CASSSDRGPKANYGYTF
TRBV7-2	CASSWGGAGLRHYGYTF
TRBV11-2	CASSLDVGTGEAFF
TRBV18	CASSPIPGNRANYGYTF
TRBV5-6	CASSPQWGQDQPQHF